This TCR beta chain was obtained from a study of T-cell memory formation after mild COVID-19. Germline loops: CDR1 DFQATT, CDR2 SNEGSKA (reference sequence). CDR3 length equals 15 residues. The ends lost 6 bases at V and 7 bases at J; junction bases unmatched: 14. Researchers used 5'RACE with constant-segment primers to make TCR alpha and TCR beta cDNA libraries that carry sample barcodes and UMIs. TCRdb redid the calling of the 5' RACE reads with MiXCR, one entry per CDR3 protein. The sample consists of hundreds of thousands of distinct CDR3 sequences, 20% to 30% of them appearing once. V and J are TRBV20-1 and TRBJ2-7; 11 positions match TRBD1. Sequencing was carried out using PBMCs or a T cell subset sorted from them (not recorded which). The TCR originated in an adult woman who had mild COVID-19 (a few samples of this study predate the infection). Cell type and time point are not known. CDR3 in DNA: TGCAGTGCCCCCACCTATGGACAGGGGGCAAGAGAGCAGTACTTC. Protein: CSAPTYGQGAREQYF.